The 6 T cell receptor beta chains presented below share a single source sample, sequenced in a study of T cells in Graves' hyperthyroidism and ophthalmopathy. Amplified regions were TCR beta CDR3 sequences from RNA transcripts. First-round RT-PCR with HTBI primers amplified the TCR CDR3 region. TCRdb passed the multiplex PCR reads through MiXCR, listing each CDR3 protein once. In the table there are 500,000 to 700,000 distinct CDR3 sequences, approximately 15% of which are singletons. The sequencing sample was made of blood. The receptors here all came from a woman younger than 30 with Graves' hyperthyroidism.

This clonotype was observed at least ten times. The chain joins TRBV12-3 or TRBV12-4 to TRBJ2-6, with 7 bases fitting TRBD1. After removal of 6 bases from V and 1 base from J, the junction contained 6 bases not matched to a gene. This CDR3 has 16 amino acids. The CDR3 sequence: CASRRTGPSGANVLTF. The CDR3 DNA reads as TGTGCCAGCAGGAGGACAGGCCCTTCTGGGGCCAACGTCCTGACTTTC.

This clonotype has just a few counts. This chain connects TRBV2 to TRBJ1-4; tentative D call: TRBD1 (5 bases). The germline CDR1 and CDR2 sequences are SNHLY and FYNNEI. The CDR3 loop spans 16 amino acids. V was pared by 2 bases and J by 5 bases, with 15 bases between. CDR3 sequence (DNA): TGTGCCAGCAGTGAAAGTCGGGGGGACCTGAATGAAAAACTGTTTTTT. Encoded protein: CASSESRGDLNEKLFF.

This clonotype appeared many times. The genes are TRBV20-1 and TRBJ2-5; 9 nucleotides line up with TRBD2. The germline gives CDR1 DFQATT, CDR2 SNEGSKA (reference sequence). The CDR3 extends over 14 amino acids. V shed 2 bases and J 4 bases; nucleotides not matched to a gene: 5. DNA for the CDR3: TGCAGTGCTAGACTAGCGGGATTAGGAGAGACCCAGTACTTC. It yields the protein CSARLAGLGETQYF.

The chain uses TRBV7-9 and TRBJ2-3; D is ambiguous. The germline V gene encodes CDR1 SEHNR and CDR2 FQNEAQ (reference sequence). V lost 11 bases and J 2 bases, leaving 26 bases between the germline ends. The length of the CDR3 is 17 residues. The CDR3 bases are TGTGCCGCTTTCCCCCCCGGGCCAGAAATTTCCACAGATACGCAGTATTTT. Translating it yields CAAFPPGPEISTDTQYF.

This clonotype was seen more than once but under ten times. The CDR3 sequence: CASSYGSYQPQHF. CDR3 sequence (DNA): TGTGCCAGCAGTTACGGGAGCTATCAGCCCCAGCATTTT. The J gene is TRBJ1-5, the V gene TRBV6-5; D uncertain. Between the trimmed V and J ends, which lost 2 bases and 5 bases, there was a span of 7 bases. The CDR3 runs 13 residues. Germline CDR1 MNHEY, CDR2 SVGAGI.

J is TRBJ2-1 and V is TRBV12-5, with unresolved D. Germline V gives CDR1 LGHNT, CDR2 FRNRAP. The CDR3 runs 11 residues. Trimming removed 5 bases from V and 5 bases from J, with 4 bases in between. The CDR3 nucleotides read TGTGCTAGTGGTCCCCACAATGAGCAGTTCTTC. This translates into CASGPHNEQFF.